These 2 T cell receptor beta chains share one sample of origin, sequenced in a study of human T cells and chemical hapten exposure. Time point given: patch test 1, 2 weeks after DPC sensitization. Treatment in this sample: therapeutic diphenylcyclopropenone sensitization with weekly scalp DPC. Each CDR3 protein gets one entry after TCRdb re-called the RACE reads with MiXCR. The sample yields about 71,000 distinct CDR3 sequences, 7.5% to 10% seen once. This specimen consisted of whole blood, obtained in connection with sensitization to the hapten diphenylcyclopropenone (DPC). The receptors shown here come from a woman aged 40-49 years with alopecia areata. Some clones in this sample may be carry-over from other donors' samples.

The rearrangement joins TRBV28 to TRBJ2-7; D gene ambiguous. Germline CDR1 reads MDHEN; CDR2 reads SYDVKM. CDR3 length: 14 amino acids. Trimming took off 2 bases at V and 2 bases at J, with 10 bases between the two ends. Here the CDR3 DNA reads TGTGCCAGCAGTTTACCACACCTGACCTACGAGCAGTACTTC. This gives the protein CASSLPHLTYEQYF.

This clonotype was seen repeatedly, ten times or more. The rearrangement uses TRBV6-2 or TRBV6-3 and TRBJ1-2; D remains unclear. V lost 8 bases to trimming and J lost 4 bases, with 14 bases between them. Per the germline V gene, CDR1 is MNHEY and CDR2 is SVGEGT. The CDR3 is 13 residues long. CDR3 DNA sequence: TGTGCCAGCGCCTGGGATGAATTCTATGGCTACACCTTC. Translated: CASAWDEFYGYTF.